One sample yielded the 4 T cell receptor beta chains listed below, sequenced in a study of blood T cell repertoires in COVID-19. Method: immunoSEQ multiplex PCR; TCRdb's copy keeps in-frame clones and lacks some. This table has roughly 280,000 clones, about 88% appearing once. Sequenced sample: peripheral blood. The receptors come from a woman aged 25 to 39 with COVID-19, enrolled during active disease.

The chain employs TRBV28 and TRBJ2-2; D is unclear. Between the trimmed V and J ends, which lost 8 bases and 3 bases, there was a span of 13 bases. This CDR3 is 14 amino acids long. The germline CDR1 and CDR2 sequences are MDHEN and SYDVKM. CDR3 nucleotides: TGTGCCAGCTTGTCCCCCGGAGACACCGGGGAGCTGTTTTTT. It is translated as CASLSPGDTGELFF.

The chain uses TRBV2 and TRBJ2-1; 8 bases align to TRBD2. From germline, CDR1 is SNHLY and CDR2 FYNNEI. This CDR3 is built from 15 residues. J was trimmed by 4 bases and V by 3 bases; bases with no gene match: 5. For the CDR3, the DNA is TGTGCCAGCAGTGAGGTTACTAGCGGATACAATGAGCAGTTCTTC. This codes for CASSEVTSGYNEQFF.

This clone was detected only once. The CDR3 loop is CASRSRGRDTGELFF. Written as DNA, the CDR3 is TGTGCCAGCAGATCGAGGGGGCGCGACACCGGGGAGCTGTTTTTT. This chain links TRBV6-5 with TRBJ2-2; 7 bases fit TRBD1. With V trimmed by 6 bases and J by 3 bases, 7 bases remained unmatched. Germline CDR1 and CDR2: MNHEY and SVGAGI. This CDR3 has 15 residues.

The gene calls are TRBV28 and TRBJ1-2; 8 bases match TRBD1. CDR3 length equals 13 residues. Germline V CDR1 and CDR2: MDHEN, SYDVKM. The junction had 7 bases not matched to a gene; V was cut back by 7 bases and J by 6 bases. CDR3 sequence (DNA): TGTGCCAGCACCAACCCAGGGGGCCATGGCTACACCTTC. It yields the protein CASTNPGGHGYTF.